The text below deals with one TCR beta chain. The specificity of this receptor is unknown. Per-base quality was not reported, and no clone a single base away is much larger than it. Library generation was performed with the immunoSEQ multiplex PCR assay. In the paper's pipeline: A statistical classification framework was built for diagnosing cytomegalovirus status from the catalog of TCR beta chain sequences. Sourced from immuneACCESS, this table was stored by TCRdb with only in-frame sequences that have V and J called. A share of the clones is absent; for the studies checked, an unresolved V gene accounts for under half, and the remainder has no known explanation. That table is the source of V, J and clone size, and D and trimming were worked out from the DNA. The sample data list 110,000 to 150,000 clones, and approximately 90% of these were observed just once. The ten largest clones represent about 6.6% of the sample.

This sample was taken from a study of cytomegalovirus exposure and HLA in healthy donors (dated by TCRdb to the late 2010s). For the wider study: The 700 or so repertoires of the first cohort and the 120 or so validation repertoires were produced on the same platform, according to a later analysis. A separate validation cohort of roughly 130 different subjects was used in addition to the roughly 720-subject first cohort. The study aimed to test whether signatures of past pathogen exposure could be identified by cataloging public T cell receptors. To predict cytomegalovirus infection status, the study brought together high-throughput TCR immunosequencing, statistical association of individual TCRs with disease status, and machine learning. The full study reports these points: A few of the identified cytomegalovirus-associated TCR beta chains were confirmed in vitro to be specific for cytomegalovirus antigens. The classifier was reported to diagnose cytomegalovirus status with high specificity and sensitivity in both the original and validation cohorts. While some public TCRs were present in many individuals, most TCR sequences turned up only very rarely across donors. The validation cohort had no HLA typing available for a later analysis, so co-occurrence within that cohort was assessed over all 120 or so repertoires. Subsequent analysis determined that TCRs grouped into clusters in the first cohort also showed a tendency toward co-occurrence across the roughly 110 validation repertoires, and 90% to 95% of cluster scores exceeded 0. The study gave a list of around 170 TCR beta chains associated with cytomegalovirus. The authors suggested that the approach could potentially be generalized to other disease states and immunological phenotypes.

Separate from the approximately 700-subject first cohort, the validation cohort of 120 subjects was the group to which the donors belonged. V sheds 1 base and J sheds 5 bases, leaving 14 bases between their ends. CDR1 and CDR2, per the germline V gene, are SGHVS and FQNEAQ. The cysteine opens and the phenylalanine closes a CDR3 of 15 amino acids. Only the CDR3 part of the read is kept: 45 bases, read in frame from the first base. Sequenced: PBMCs. The clonotype was recovered from a woman aged 25 to 39 in good health and CMV-seropositive. The sequence is built from TRBV7-8 and TRBJ1-1; TRBD1 is a weak D gene call, 6 bases matching. The CDR3 region has the sequence CASSLVGGPGTEAFF. At the DNA level, the sequence is TGTGCCAGCAGCTTAGTCGGGGGGCCGGGAACTGAAGCTTTCTTT.